Here is one T cell receptor (beta chain) with its context. The sample is drawn from a study of blood T cells in healthy people across ages. Then a second PCR, running about 7 to 11 cycles, was carried out with a sample-barcoded 5' primer and a J-beta primer mix. MiXCR, run by TCRdb on the 5' RACE reads, gives a single entry per CDR3 protein. Of 890,000 or so distinct CDR3 sequences listed, around 62% are singletons. Germline values: CDR1 DFQATT, CDR2 SNEGSKA (reference sequence). The junction had 7 bases not matched to a gene; V was cut back by 0 bases and J by 6 bases. CDR3 size: 15 residues. This sequence joins TRBV20-1 and TRBJ1-5; 8 bases fit TRBD1. The sequence derives from a man aged 30 to 45 in good health. Sequenced sample: blood. CDR3 amino acids: CSARELQGAFQPQHF. The DNA of the CDR3 is TGCAGTGCTAGAGAATTGCAGGGGGCTTTTCAGCCCCAGCATTTT.